The 26 T cell receptor beta chains below come from one sample, sequenced in a study of response to subunit inactivated influenza vaccine. Each CDR3 protein is one row after TCRdb ran MiXCR on the RT-PCR reads. The sample shows 300,000 to 350,000 distinct CDR3 sequences, about a fifth of them seen only once. The material was PBMCs from blood, obtained 21 months after vaccination. The receptors shown here come from a man in his fifties or sixties who received an inactivated influenza vaccine.

This rearrangement joins TRBV12-3 or TRBV12-4 to TRBJ1-4, with unresolved D. CDR3 length: 14 amino acids. The germline V and J ends were trimmed by 1 base and 7 bases, with 10 bases remaining between them. The CDR3 region has the DNA TGTGCCAGCAGTTTAGGCCCTTACCGTGAAAAACTGTTTTTT. It yields the protein CASSLGPYREKLFF.

There are a few counts of this clonotype. The V and J genes are TRBV29-1 and TRBJ2-7; TRBD2 aligns across 15 bases. This CDR3 is 15 amino acids long. Germline V lookup: CDR1 SQVTM, CDR2 ANQGSEA. Trimming took 4 bases from V and 3 from J; bases not matched to a gene: 4. CDR3 region: CSVAGTSGGIYEQYF. The CDR3 nucleotides are TGCAGCGTTGCGGGGACTAGCGGGGGGATCTACGAGCAGTACTTC.

This clonotype turned up a few times. The chain carries TRBV12-3 or TRBV12-4 and TRBJ2-1; D remains unclear. The V end lost 1 base, the J end lost 9 bases, and 13 bases lay between the germline ends. The CDR3 has 14 residues. In nucleotides, the CDR3 is TGTGCCAGCAGTTTAGATTGGGGTTCGGGTGAGCAGTTCTTC. This gives the protein CASSLDWGSGEQFF.

The sample holds a few counts of this clonotype. The chain combines TRBV11-2 with TRBJ2-3, with D hard to call. Germline assignment: CDR1 SGHAT and CDR2 FQNNGV. Trimming shortened V by 0 bases and J by 6 bases, and 7 bases separated the two germline ends. The CDR3 length is 13 residues. The CDR3 bases are TGTGCCAGCAGCTTAGATCTTTGGGATACGCAGTATTTT. This gives the protein CASSLDLWDTQYF.

The V call is TRBV6-1, the J call TRBJ2-3; a possible D gene is TRBD2 (5 bases). CDR1 MNHNS and CDR2 SASEGT come from the germline V gene. The CDR3 contains 15 residues. The V and J ends lost 6 bases and 1 base respectively, with 14 bases between them. The CDR3 DNA reads TGTGCCAGCAGCGCCGGCCTCGGGGGCACAGATACGCAGTATTTT. Its protein is CASSAGLGGTDTQYF.

The sample holds a few counts of this clonotype. The chain links TRBV6-1 to TRBJ2-3; 7 nucleotides align to TRBD2. CDR1 and CDR2 (germline): MNHNS, SASEGT. Trimming at V came to 5 bases and at J to 3 bases, leaving 8 bases not matched to a gene. The CDR3 is 15 residues long. The CDR3 DNA reads TGTGCCAGCAGTCCCTGGGCGGGAGTTACAGATACGCAGTATTTT. This translates into CASSPWAGVTDTQYF.

This chain links TRBV11-2 with TRBJ1-2, with a possible D match to TRBD1 (6 bases). Germline V gene data show CDR1 as SGHAT and CDR2 as FQNNGV. Trimming removed 5 bases from V and 1 base from J, with 11 bases in between. This CDR3 has 14 residues. The CDR3 protein is CASSQLQGNYGYTF. DNA of the CDR3: TGTGCCAGCAGCCAACTACAGGGTAACTATGGCTACACCTTC.

The chain combines TRBV20-1 with TRBJ1-6; 8 nucleotides line up with TRBD1. Per germline, CDR1 DFQATT and CDR2 SNEGSKA (reference sequence). V lost 5 bases to trimming and J lost 9 bases; unmatched junction nucleotides: 12. This CDR3 region has 15 residues. The CDR3 bases are TGCAGTGCTGGTTCCCTAACAGGGGGTGCTTCACCCCTCCACTTT. This codes for CSAGSLTGGASPLHF.

V and J are TRBV5-1 and TRBJ2-1; no clear D. Trimming took 0 bases from V and 0 from J, leaving 10 bases between them. This CDR3 region has 16 residues. Germline CDR1 is SGHRS and CDR2 is YFSETQ. The CDR3 sequence: CASSLDGGFSYNEQFF. The CDR3 bases are TGCGCCAGCAGCTTGGATGGTGGGTTCTCCTACAATGAGCAGTTCTTC.

The gene calls are TRBV20-1 and TRBJ1-1, with a weak D call TRBD1 (5 bases). This CDR3 contains 12 residues. V was clipped by 6 bases and J by 1 base, with 9 bases between them. Germline values: CDR1 DFQATT, CDR2 SNEGSKA (reference sequence). The CDR3 DNA follows: TGCAGTGCAACCGACAGGAACACTGAAGCTTTCTTT. It translates to CSATDRNTEAFF.

This clonotype has a handful of counts. The rearrangement links TRBV20-1 to TRBJ1-6, with unresolved D. Trimming removed 3 bases at V and 2 bases at J, with 11 bases between. Germline V gene data show CDR1 as DFQATT and CDR2 as SNEGSKA (reference sequence). There are 15 residues in the CDR3. CDR3 bases: TGCAGTGCTAGTATGTCGGGAACCTATAATTCACCCCTCCACTTT. It encodes CSASMSGTYNSPLHF.

The J gene is TRBJ1-2, the V gene TRBV29-1, with 7 bases matching TRBD1. The CDR3 has 14 amino acids. The ends lost 6 bases at V and 8 bases at J; junction bases unmatched: 15. CDR1 is SQVTM, CDR2 ANQGSEA, per germline. The CDR3 is CSVTPLWRGQGYTF. The CDR3 DNA sequence: TGCAGCGTGACCCCTTTGTGGAGGGGGCAAGGCTACACCTTC.

In this sample, this clonotype turned up a few times. The chain combines TRBV29-1 with TRBJ2-6; D remains ambiguous. The CDR3 has 15 residues. Germline CDR1 SQVTM, CDR2 ANQGSEA. Trimming left V 4 bases short and J 0 bases short, with 10 bases between. The CDR3 nucleotides read TGCAGCGTTGTTGGGGTAGTCTCTGGGGCCAACGTCCTGACTTTC. This sequence encodes CSVVGVVSGANVLTF.

The chain is built from TRBV6-2 or TRBV6-3 and TRBJ2-7, with D tentatively TRBD1 (6 bases). With 4 bases removed from V and 3 bases from J, the gap between germline ends came to 25 bases. This CDR3 contains 18 residues. The V gene's germline CDR1 is MNHEY and CDR2 SVGEGT. The CDR3 is CASSFLVESPGQFYEQYF. The CDR3 bases are TGTGCCAGCAGTTTCCTCGTCGAATCCCCGGGACAATTCTACGAGCAGTACTTC.

This clonotype was found a few times. The chain links TRBV12-3 or TRBV12-4 to TRBJ2-1; 9 nucleotides align to TRBD2. After removal of 7 bases from V and 5 bases from J, the junction contained 12 bases not matched to a gene. The CDR3 loop spans 16 amino acids. The DNA of the CDR3 is TGTGCCAGCAATCCACCGGGACTAGCTATCCACAATGAGCAGTTCTTC. It translates to CASNPPGLAIHNEQFF.

This clonotype has a count of ten or more. This rearrangement joins TRBV12-3 or TRBV12-4 to TRBJ1-2, with D possibly being TRBD1 (6 bases). The CDR3 has 14 amino acids. Trimming stripped 7 bases from V and 2 bases from J, with 14 bases between. CDR3 sequence: CASTGGGQNYGYTF. CDR3 sequence (DNA): TGTGCCAGCACTGGGGGCGGCCAAAACTATGGCTACACCTTC.

This clonotype was counted a single time. The CDR3 spells CASSVEAGGLKDEQFF. The CDR3 DNA is TGTGCCAGCAGCGTAGAGGCGGGAGGGCTAAAGGATGAGCAGTTCTTC. The chain is built from TRBV9 and TRBJ2-1, with 9 bases aligning to TRBD2. The CDR3 extends over 16 amino acids. Germline loops: CDR1 SGDLS, CDR2 YYNGEE. V shed 0 bases, J shed 8 bases, and the junction held 9 bases outside the gene matches.

With regard to this clonotype: No conserved phenylalanine or tryptophan is present at the end of the CDR3, so a read error is the likely explanation. The gene calls are TRBV5-1 and TRBJ1-1; TRBD1 matches 9 bases. This CDR3 is 16 amino acids long. The V gene end was trimmed by 4 bases and the J gene end by 3 bases; junction bases not matched to a gene: 10. Germline loops: CDR1 SGHRS, CDR2 YFSETQ. The CDR3 nucleotides read TGCGCCAGCAGCCCGCGGACAGGGGTAGGGGACACTGAAGCTTTCTCT. Translated: CASSPRTGVGDTEAFS.

The rearrangement links TRBV6-7 to TRBJ1-2, with D unclear. TRBV6-7 is annotated as an ORF whose role is uncertain. The CDR3 runs 19 residues. The V end lost 0 bases, the J end lost 0 bases, and 20 bases lay between the germline ends. CDR3 sequence (DNA): TGTGCCAGCAGTTACTCGAGTTGGTTGATTGCAACGACTAACTATGGCTACACCTTC. This translates into CASSYSSWLIATTNYGYTF.

The rearrangement uses TRBV11-2 and TRBJ2-7, with TRBD2 matching over 7 bases. J was trimmed by 3 bases and V by 1 base; bases with no gene match: 15. CDR3 length equals 18 residues. Per the germline V gene, CDR1 is SGHAT and CDR2 is FQNNGV. The CDR3 protein is CASSLVVGGPSRVYEQYF. DNA of the CDR3: TGTGCCAGCAGCTTAGTTGTGGGAGGGCCTTCGCGCGTCTACGAGCAGTACTTC.

The chain has TRBV18 and TRBJ2-2, with 10 bases aligning to TRBD2. The germline CDR1 and CDR2 sequences are KGHSH and LQKENI. Trimming at V came to 3 bases and at J to 7 bases, leaving 8 bases not matched to a gene. The CDR3 is 16 amino acids. The CDR3 coding sequence is TGTGCCAGCTCACCTAGCGGGAGGCCTCGCGGCGGGGAGCTGTTTTTT. Translating it yields CASSPSGRPRGGELFF.

This clonotype was counted ten times or more. The gene calls are TRBV20-1 and TRBJ1-3; D not resolved. This CDR3 contains 15 residues. CDR1 is DFQATT, CDR2 SNEGSKA, per germline (reference sequence). V lost 1 base, J lost 1 base, and 11 bases lay in between. The CDR3 protein is CSARVGVGSGNTIYF. As DNA, the CDR3 is TGCAGTGCTAGAGTTGGGGTTGGGTCTGGAAACACCATATATTTT.

This clonotype was counted ten times or more. The chain links TRBV6-5 to TRBJ2-4; 9 bases are a match to TRBD1. The CDR3 has 16 amino acids. The trim removed 6 bases at V and 8 bases at J, leaving 14 bases unmatched. Germline V lookup: CDR1 MNHEY, CDR2 SVGAGI. The CDR3 DNA follows: TGTGCCAGCAGCACGAGGTTACAGGGGGCGCGAGACATTCAGTACTTC. Its protein is CASSTRLQGARDIQYF.

This clonotype appeared many times. V usage is TRBV7-2 and J usage is TRBJ1-1, with D hard to call. The CDR3 length is 13 residues. Germline V gene lookup returns CDR1 SGHTA and CDR2 FQGNSA. Trimming took off 5 bases at V and 6 bases at J, with 13 bases between the two ends. The CDR3 DNA reads as TGTGCCAGCAGCGACGACCCATGGGCTGAAGCTTTCTTT. It is translated as CASSDDPWAEAFF.

This chain uses TRBV15 with TRBJ1-2; 8 bases align to TRBD1. The CDR3 runs 15 residues. CDR1 and CDR2 (germline): LNHNV, YYDKDF (reference sequence). V trimming: 0 bases; J trimming: 5 bases; junction bases outside the gene matches: 5. CDR3 residues: CATSRDSGTGYGYTF. In DNA form, the CDR3 reads TGTGCCACCAGCAGAGATTCCGGGACAGGTTATGGCTACACCTTC.

This clonotype occurred a few times. CDR3 bases: TGCAGTGCTACACTAGCGGGGGCGGAGACCCAGTACTTC. Residues: CSATLAGAETQYF. The chain uses TRBV20-1 and TRBJ2-5; 11 bases map to TRBD2. The CDR3 spans 13 residues. The germline V gene encodes CDR1 DFQATT and CDR2 SNEGSKA (reference sequence). Trimming cost V 4 bases and J 5 bases; bases outside gene matches: 3.